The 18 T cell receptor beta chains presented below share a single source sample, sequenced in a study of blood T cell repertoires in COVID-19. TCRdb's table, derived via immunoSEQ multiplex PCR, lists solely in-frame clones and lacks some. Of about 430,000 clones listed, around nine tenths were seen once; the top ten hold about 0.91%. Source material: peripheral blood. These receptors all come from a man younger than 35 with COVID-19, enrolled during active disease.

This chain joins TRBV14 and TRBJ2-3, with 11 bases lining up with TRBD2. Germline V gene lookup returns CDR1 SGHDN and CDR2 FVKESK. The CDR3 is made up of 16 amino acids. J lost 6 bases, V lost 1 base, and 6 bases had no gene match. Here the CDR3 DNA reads TGTGCCAGCAGCCAAGCCTCTAGCGGGGGGCAGGATACGCAGTATTTT. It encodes CASSQASSGGQDTQYF.

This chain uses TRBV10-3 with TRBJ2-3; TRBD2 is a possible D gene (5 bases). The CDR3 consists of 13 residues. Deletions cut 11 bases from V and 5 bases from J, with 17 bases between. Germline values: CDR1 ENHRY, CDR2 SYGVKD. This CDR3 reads CAHRVGEGDTQYF. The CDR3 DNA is TGTGCCCACCGGGTGGGAGAAGGAGATACGCAGTATTTT.

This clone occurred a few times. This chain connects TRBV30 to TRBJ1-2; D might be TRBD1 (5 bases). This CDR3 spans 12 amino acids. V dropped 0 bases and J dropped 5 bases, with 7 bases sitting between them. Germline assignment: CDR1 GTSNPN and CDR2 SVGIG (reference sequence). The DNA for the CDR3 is TGTGCCTGGAGTGTCGGGGGTTATGGCTACACCTTC. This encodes CAWSVGGYGYTF.

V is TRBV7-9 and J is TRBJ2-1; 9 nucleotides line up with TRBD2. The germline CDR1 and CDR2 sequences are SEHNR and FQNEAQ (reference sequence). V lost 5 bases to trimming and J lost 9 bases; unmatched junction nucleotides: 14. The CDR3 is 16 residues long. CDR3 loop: CASSLMLGGRASEQFF. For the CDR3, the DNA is TGTGCCAGCAGCCTAATGCTCGGCGGGAGGGCCAGTGAGCAGTTCTTC. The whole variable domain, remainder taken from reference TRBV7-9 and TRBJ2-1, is DTGVSQNPRHKITKRGQNVTFRCDPISEHNRLYWYRQTLGQGPEFLTYFQNEAQLEKSRLLSDRFSAERPKGSFSTLEIQRTEQGDSAMYLCASSLMLGGRASEQFFGPGTRLTVL.

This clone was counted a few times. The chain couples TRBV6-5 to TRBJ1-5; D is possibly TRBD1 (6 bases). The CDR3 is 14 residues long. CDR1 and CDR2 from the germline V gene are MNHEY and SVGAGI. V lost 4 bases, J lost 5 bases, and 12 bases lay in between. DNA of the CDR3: TGTGCCAGCAGTTCACAGGGTACCGATCAGCCCCAGCATTTT. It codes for CASSSQGTDQPQHF.

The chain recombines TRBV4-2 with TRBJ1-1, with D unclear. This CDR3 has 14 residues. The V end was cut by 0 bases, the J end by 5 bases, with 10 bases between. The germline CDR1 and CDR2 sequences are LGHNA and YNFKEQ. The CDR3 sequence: CASSQEHRVTEAFF. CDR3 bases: TGTGCCAGCAGCCAAGAACATCGGGTTACTGAAGCTTTCTTT.

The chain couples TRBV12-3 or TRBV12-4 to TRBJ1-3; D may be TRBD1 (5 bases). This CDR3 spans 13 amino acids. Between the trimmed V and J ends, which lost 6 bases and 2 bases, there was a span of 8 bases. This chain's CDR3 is CASRGAAGNTIYF. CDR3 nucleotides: TGTGCCAGCAGAGGGGCGGCTGGAAACACCATATATTTT.

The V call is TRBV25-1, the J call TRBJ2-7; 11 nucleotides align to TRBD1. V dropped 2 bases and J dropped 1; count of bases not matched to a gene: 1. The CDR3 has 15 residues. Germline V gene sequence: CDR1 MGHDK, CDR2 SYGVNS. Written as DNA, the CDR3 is TGTGCCAGCAGTGAAGGGACAGGGGGTTCCTACGAGCAGTACTTC. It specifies CASSEGTGGSYEQYF.

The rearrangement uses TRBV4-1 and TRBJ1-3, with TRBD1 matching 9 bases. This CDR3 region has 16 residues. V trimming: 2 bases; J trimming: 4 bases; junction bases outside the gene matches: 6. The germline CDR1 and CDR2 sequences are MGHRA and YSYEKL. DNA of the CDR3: TGCGCCAGCAGCCAACCTAACAGGGGGCACGGAAACACCATATATTTT. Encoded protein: CASSQPNRGHGNTIYF.

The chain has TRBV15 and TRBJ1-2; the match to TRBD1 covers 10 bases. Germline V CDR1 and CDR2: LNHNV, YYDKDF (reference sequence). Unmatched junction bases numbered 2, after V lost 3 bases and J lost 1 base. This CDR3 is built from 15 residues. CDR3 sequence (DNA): TGTGCCACCAGCAGGGGGACAGGGGTTAACTATGGCTACACCTTC. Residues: CATSRGTGVNYGYTF.

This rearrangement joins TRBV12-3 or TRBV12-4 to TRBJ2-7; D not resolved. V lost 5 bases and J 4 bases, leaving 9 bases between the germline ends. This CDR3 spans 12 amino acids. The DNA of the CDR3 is TGTGCCAGCAGTCCCTCCCCTTACGAGCAGTACTTC. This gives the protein CASSPSPYEQYF.

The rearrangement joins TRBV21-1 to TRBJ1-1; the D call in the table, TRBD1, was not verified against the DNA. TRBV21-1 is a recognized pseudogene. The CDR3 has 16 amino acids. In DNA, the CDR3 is TGTGCCAGCAGCAAAGGTTGGGGGACAGGGAAAATTGAAGCTTTCTTT. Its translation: CASSKGWGTGKIEAFF.

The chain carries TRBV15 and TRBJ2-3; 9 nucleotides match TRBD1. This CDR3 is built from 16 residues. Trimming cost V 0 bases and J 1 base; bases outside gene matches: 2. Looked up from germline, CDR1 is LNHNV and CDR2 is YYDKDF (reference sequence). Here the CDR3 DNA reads TGTGCCACCAGCAGAGATTGGACAGGGGGCACAGATACGCAGTATTTT. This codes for CATSRDWTGGTDTQYF.

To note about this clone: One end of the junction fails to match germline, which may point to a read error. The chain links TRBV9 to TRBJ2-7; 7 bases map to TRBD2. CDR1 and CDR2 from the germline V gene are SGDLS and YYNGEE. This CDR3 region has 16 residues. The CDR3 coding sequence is TGTGCCAGCAGCGTAGCTGGGGACTACTACTCCAACGAGCAGTACTTC. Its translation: CASSVAGDYYSNEQYF.

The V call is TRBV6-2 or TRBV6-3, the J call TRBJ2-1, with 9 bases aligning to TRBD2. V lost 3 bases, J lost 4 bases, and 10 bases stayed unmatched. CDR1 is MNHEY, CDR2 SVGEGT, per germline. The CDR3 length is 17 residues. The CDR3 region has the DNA TGTGCCAGCAGTTATACGGGACTAGCTGAGGGATACAATGAGCAGTTCTTC. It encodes CASSYTGLAEGYNEQFF.

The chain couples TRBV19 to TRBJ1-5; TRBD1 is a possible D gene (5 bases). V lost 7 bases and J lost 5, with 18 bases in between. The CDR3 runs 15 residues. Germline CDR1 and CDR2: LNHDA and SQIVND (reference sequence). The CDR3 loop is CASTRDSGIDQPQHF. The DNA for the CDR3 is TGTGCCAGTACCCGGGACTCAGGGATCGATCAGCCCCAGCATTTT. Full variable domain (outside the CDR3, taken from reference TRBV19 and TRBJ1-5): DGGITQSPKYLFRKEGQNVTLSCEQNLNHDAMYWYRQDPGQGLRLIYYSQIVNDFQKGDIAEGYSVSREKKESFPLTVTSAQKNPTAFYLCASTRDSGIDQPQHFGDGTRLSIL.

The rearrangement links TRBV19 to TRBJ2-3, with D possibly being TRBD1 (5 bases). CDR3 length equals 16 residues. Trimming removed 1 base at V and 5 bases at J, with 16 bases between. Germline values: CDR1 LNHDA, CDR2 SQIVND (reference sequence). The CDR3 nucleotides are TGTGCCAGTAGTATAGGCGGAAGGGGTTTCGTAGATACGCAGTATTTT. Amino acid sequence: CASSIGGRGFVDTQYF.

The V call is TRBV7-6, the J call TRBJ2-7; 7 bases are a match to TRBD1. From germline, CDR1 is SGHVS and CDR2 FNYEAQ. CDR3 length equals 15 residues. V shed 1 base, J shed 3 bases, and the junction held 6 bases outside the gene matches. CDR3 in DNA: TGTGCCAGCAGCTTAGGCCACCGGGACAGCTACGAGCAGTACTTC. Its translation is CASSLGHRDSYEQYF.